Each of the 22 T cell receptor beta chains below was sequenced from the same sample in a study of cytomegalovirus exposure and HLA in healthy donors. It was with 60 Vbeta and 13 Jbeta primers that the PCR ran. The data were produced by immunoSEQ multiplex PCR, yet TCRdb's version contains in-frame clones alone and is incomplete. The top ten hold around 7.3% of the sample, which has about 180,000 clones, about four fifths seen once. The sample consisted of PBMCs. The receptors were sampled from a man in his thirties or forties in good health and CMV-seropositive.

The rearrangement joins TRBV21-1 to TRBJ2-7; the DNA was not compared with TRBD1, the D call given in the table. TRBV21-1 constitutes a pseudogene. CDR3 length equals 16 residues. The CDR3 is CATLALRGQGAYEQYF. DNA for the CDR3: TGTGCCACCCTGGCACTCCGGGGACAGGGGGCTTACGAGCAGTACTTC.

The J gene is TRBJ2-1, the V gene TRBV10-2, with D possibly TRBD1 on 7 matching bases. The V and J ends lost 11 bases and 8 bases respectively, with 25 bases between them. CDR3 length equals 15 residues. Germline V gene lookup returns CDR1 WSHSY and CDR2 SAAADI. The CDR3 spells CAGGFKTGASDEQFF. The CDR3 region has the DNA TGCGCCGGGGGGTTTAAAACAGGGGCTTCTGATGAGCAGTTCTTC.

The V and J genes are TRBV25-1 and TRBJ2-7, with 10 bases lining up with TRBD2. This CDR3 spans 16 amino acids. Trimming took 5 bases from V and 0 from J; bases not matched to a gene: 7. Germline-derived CDR1 and CDR2 are MGHDK and SYGVNS. This chain's CDR3 is CASSTRTSGSSYEQYF. The CDR3, as DNA: TGTGCCAGCAGTACCCGGACTAGCGGCAGCTCCTACGAGCAGTACTTC.

The chain links TRBV19 to TRBJ2-1; 15 nucleotides align to TRBD2. In germline, CDR1 is LNHDA, CDR2 SQIVND (reference sequence). The CDR3 is 18 amino acids. Losses at the gene ends were 6 bases for V and 8 bases for J; bases not matched to a gene: 14. CDR3 sequence (DNA): TGTGCCAGTAGAATCAGGACTAGCGGGAGGGTTTCCACTGATGAGCAGTTCTTC. Protein sequence: CASRIRTSGRVSTDEQFF.

In its sample, this clone was seen once. The V call is TRBV6-1, the J call TRBJ1-2; D remains ambiguous. Germline values: CDR1 MNHNS, CDR2 SASEGT. This CDR3 is 12 amino acids long. V shed 4 bases and J shed 5 bases, with 8 bases lying between them. DNA of the CDR3: TGTGCCAGCAGTGCAACGGTGTATGGCTACACCTTC. Protein product: CASSATVYGYTF.

The table lists this clone with a few counts. The CDR3 DNA follows: TGTGCCAGTAGTATACGGACAGAAGGCTACGAGCAGTACTTC. Translating it yields CASSIRTEGYEQYF. This chain joins TRBV19 and TRBJ2-7; the D gene is possibly TRBD1 (6 bases). This CDR3 is built from 14 residues. Trimming pared 2 bases from V and 3 bases from J, leaving 11 bases between. Germline CDR1 is LNHDA and CDR2 is SQIVND (reference sequence).

This sequence joins TRBV14 and TRBJ1-2; 7 bases fit TRBD1. This CDR3 comprises 15 residues. V lost 4 bases to trimming and J lost 3 bases; unmatched junction nucleotides: 8. Germline loops: CDR1 SGHDN, CDR2 FVKESK. This CDR3 reads CASSPRGGGDYGYTF. The DNA for the CDR3 is TGTGCCAGCAGCCCTCGAGGAGGGGGCGACTATGGCTACACCTTC.

The gene calls are TRBV18 and TRBJ2-7, with TRBD2 as a possible D gene (6 bases). V gave up 3 bases and J gave up 3 bases, with 12 bases separating them. This CDR3 comprises 14 residues. Germline CDR1 reads KGHSH; CDR2 reads LQKENI. CDR3 sequence (DNA): TGTGCCAGCTCACCGGGCGGAGGGAGCTACGAGCAGTACTTC. Translated: CASSPGGGSYEQYF.

The J gene is TRBJ2-1, the V gene TRBV9; TRBD2 agrees at 9 bases. The CDR3 sequence is 15 residues long. V shed 3 bases, J shed 3 bases, and the junction held 4 bases outside the gene matches. Germline V gene data show CDR1 as SGDLS and CDR2 as YYNGEE. The CDR3 region is CASSARLAVYNEQFF. The CDR3 nucleotides read TGTGCCAGCAGCGCTCGACTAGCGGTCTACAATGAGCAGTTCTTC.

The chain uses TRBV5-1 and TRBJ2-5; possible D gene TRBD1, 5 bases. The CDR3 spans 14 residues. Germline CDR1 SGHRS, CDR2 YFSETQ. Trimming stripped 4 bases from V and 5 bases from J, with 15 bases between. CDR3 sequence (DNA): TGCGCCAGCAGCAGGGGATCAAGACAGGAGACCCAGTACTTC. Translating it yields CASSRGSRQETQYF.

The rearrangement joins TRBV6-5 to TRBJ2-6, with a possible D match to TRBD2 (5 bases). CDR1 and CDR2 (germline): MNHEY, SVGAGI. The CDR3 runs 15 residues. The V end lost 6 bases, the J end lost 0 bases, and 9 bases lay between the germline ends. CDR3 residues: CASSSGDSGANVLTF. The CDR3 DNA reads as TGTGCCAGCAGCTCCGGGGACTCTGGGGCCAACGTCCTGACTTTC.

This chain links TRBV5-1 with TRBJ1-1; 9 bases align to TRBD1. The V gene end was trimmed by 1 base and the J gene end by 7 bases; junction bases not matched to a gene: 5. The length of the CDR3 is 14 residues. Looked up from germline, CDR1 is SGHRS and CDR2 is YFSETQ. The CDR3 DNA is TGCGCCAGCAGCTTGCGGACAGGGGCCCTTGAAGCTTTCTTT. It encodes CASSLRTGALEAFF.

The rearrangement links TRBV2 to TRBJ2-2; 10 bases are shared with TRBD2. Trimming cost V 4 bases and J 1 base; bases outside gene matches: 3. CDR1 and CDR2 from the germline V gene are SNHLY and FYNNEI. This CDR3 spans 16 amino acids. This CDR3 is CASSVVAGGNTGELFF. The CDR3 DNA reads as TGTGCCAGCAGTGTGGTAGCGGGGGGGAACACCGGGGAGCTGTTTTTT.

V gene TRBV7-2 combines with J gene TRBJ2-5, with a possible D match to TRBD2 (5 bases). Germline V gives CDR1 SGHTA, CDR2 FQGNSA. The CDR3 is 14 amino acids. V shed 1 base and J shed 4 bases, with 10 bases lying between them. CDR3 DNA sequence: TGTGCCAGCAGCTTAGGGGAGTGGGGAGAGACCCAGTACTTC. It encodes CASSLGEWGETQYF.

V usage is TRBV9 and J usage is TRBJ2-7; tentative D call: TRBD1 (6 bases). Germline-derived CDR1 and CDR2 are SGDLS and YYNGEE. The CDR3 consists of 16 residues. Trimming shortened V by 0 bases and J by 3 bases, and 16 bases separated the two germline ends. DNA for the CDR3: TGTGCCAGCAGCGTAGCCCCAGGGGCCCAAGTCTACGAGCAGTACTTC. It specifies CASSVAPGAQVYEQYF.

The chain couples TRBV27 to TRBJ1-5; 9 positions agree with TRBD1. The CDR3 sequence is 15 residues long. Losses at the gene ends were 6 bases for V and 6 bases for J; bases not matched to a gene: 9. The germline V gene encodes CDR1 MNHEY and CDR2 SMNVEV (reference sequence). The CDR3 DNA reads TGTGCCAGCAGACCACAGGGGGCTCTCGGTCAGCCCCAGCATTTT. It specifies CASRPQGALGQPQHF.

This chain joins TRBV6-5 and TRBJ2-7; the match to TRBD1 covers 9 bases. The V gene end was trimmed by 6 bases and the J gene end by 3 bases; junction bases not matched to a gene: 6. The CDR3 has 14 residues. Germline CDR1 reads MNHEY; CDR2 reads SVGAGI. The CDR3 loop is CASSTGGGLYEQYF. In nucleotides, the CDR3 is TGTGCCAGCAGCACAGGGGGCGGGCTCTACGAGCAGTACTTC.

The CDR3 sequence: CASSVIGARYEQYF. CDR3 nucleotides: TGTGCCAGCAGTGTTATAGGGGCCCGATACGAGCAGTACTTC. This chain connects TRBV2 to TRBJ2-7; weak D call: TRBD1 (5 bases). Trimming left V 4 bases short and J 4 bases short, with 14 bases between. CDR1 and CDR2 from the germline V gene are SNHLY and FYNNEI. This CDR3 has 14 residues.

The chain combines TRBV19 with TRBJ1-2; D is uncertain. The germline V gene has CDR1 LNHDA and CDR2 SQIVND (reference sequence). V was shortened by 1 base and J by 8 bases, with 8 bases between the two germline ends. The CDR3 contains 12 residues. The CDR3 protein is CASSIGRRGYTF. The DNA for the CDR3 is TGTGCCAGTAGTATAGGCAGGCGCGGCTACACCTTC. The complete variable domain, with remaining parts taken from reference TRBV19 and TRBJ1-2, reads DGGITQSPKYLFRKEGQNVTLSCEQNLNHDAMYWYRQDPGQGLRLIYYSQIVNDFQKGDIAEGYSVSREKKESFPLTVTSAQKNPTAFYLCASSIGRRGYTFGSGTRLTVV.

This chain joins TRBV5-4 and TRBJ1-1; the D is unclear. The V and J ends lost 0 bases and 4 bases respectively, with 7 bases between them. The CDR3 extends over 13 amino acids. Germline CDR1 reads SGHNT; CDR2 reads YYREEE (reference sequence). CDR3 residues: CASSLETGTEAFF. The CDR3 DNA is TGTGCCAGCAGCTTGGAGACGGGCACTGAAGCTTTCTTT.

This rearrangement joins TRBV7-6 to TRBJ2-1; D unresolved. V lost 3 bases to trimming and J lost 9 bases, with 12 bases between them. The CDR3 has 13 amino acids. In germline, CDR1 is SGHVS, CDR2 FNYEAQ. Written as DNA, the CDR3 is TGTGCCAGCAGCTTGGTCGGAGATATTGAGCAGTTCTTC. Translation gives CASSLVGDIEQFF. The full variable domain, rest sourced from reference TRBV7-6 and TRBJ2-1, is GAGVSQSPRYKVTKRGQDVALRCDPISGHVSLYWYRQALGQGPEFLTYFNYEAQQDKSGLPNDRFSAERPEGSISTLTIQRTEQRDSAMYRCASSLVGDIEQFFGPGTRLTVL.

V usage is TRBV7-7 and J usage is TRBJ2-5; 9 nucleotides agree with TRBD2. J gave up 5 bases and V 5 bases, and 12 bases lay outside the gene matches. Germline V gene lookup returns CDR1 SSHAT and CDR2 FNYEAQ (reference sequence). The CDR3 runs 16 residues. Written as DNA, the CDR3 is TGTGCCAGCAGCGCCCTCGGGCGGGGGGGCGCGGAGACCCAGTACTTC. Translating gives CASSALGRGGAETQYF.